This T cell receptor beta chain was found in a study of blood T cell repertoires in COVID-19. In the study overall: Material from acute and convalescent COVID-19 was sourced from the United States, Italy and Spain.

Using immunoSEQ multiplex PCR, the repertoire was profiled, and TCRdb retains in-frame clones only, with some absent. The table lists roughly 330,000 clones, about 82% of them singletons, with approximately 1.5% in the top ten. The sequence derives from a woman in her forties or fifties with acute or convalescent COVID-19. The sample comprised peripheral blood.

As DNA, the CDR3 is TGCGCCAGCAGCTTGGCTGGCCCCTCTGGGGCCAACGTCCTGACTTTC. This gives the protein CASSLAGPSGANVLTF. The chain couples TRBV5-1 to TRBJ2-6; D unresolved. This CDR3 contains 16 residues. Germline CDR1 reads SGHRS; CDR2 reads YFSETQ. V lost 0 bases to trimming and J lost 0 bases, with 7 bases between them.